The rows below give T cell receptor beta chains drawn from one sample of a study of beta chain features in type 1 diabetes. Profiled with immunoSEQ multiplex PCR; TCRdb holds only in-frame clones, not every one. The sample shows roughly 150,000 clones, around 7.9% of them seen only once. The sequencing sample was made of central memory CD4+ T cells from blood. The source of these receptors is a man aged 18 to 29 with type 1 diabetes. The CDR3 runs from the conserved cysteine through the conserved F or W. The order of the fields is CDR3 length, D gene, clone size, J gene, V gene, CDR3 DNA, CDR3 protein. A D gene is named only where the DNA matches it firmly. Clone size is shown for a subset of rows, as once, few, many or a class of expanded clone.

cdr3_length: 14; d_call: .; clone_size: .; j_call: TRBJ1-2; v_call: TRBV19; cdr3_nt: TGTGCCAGTAGTAGCGGGGAAGCTAACTATGGCTACACCTTC; cdr3_aa: CASSSGEANYGYTF
cdr3_length: 16; d_call: TRBD1; clone_size: .; j_call: TRBJ2-6; v_call: TRBV29-1; cdr3_nt: TGCAGCGTAAGGGACAGGGCGAGCTCTGGGGCCAACGTCCTGACTTTC; cdr3_aa: CSVRDRASSGANVLTF
cdr3_length: 13; d_call: .; clone_size: .; j_call: TRBJ2-1; v_call: TRBV5-6; cdr3_nt: TGTGCCAGCAGCTTGGCTGGGCCGGATGAGCAGTTCTTC; cdr3_aa: CASSLAGPDEQFF
cdr3_length: 15; d_call: .; clone_size: .; j_call: TRBJ2-5; v_call: TRBV11-2; cdr3_nt: TGTGCCAGCAGCTTAGATTTCGGCAGTTCGGGGACCCAGTACTTC; cdr3_aa: CASSLDFGSSGTQYF
cdr3_length: 15; d_call: .; clone_size: .; j_call: TRBJ2-7; v_call: TRBV18; cdr3_nt: TGTGCCAGCTCACCACGGTCGCAGGGTACGTACGAGCAGTACTTC; cdr3_aa: CASSPRSQGTYEQYF
cdr3_length: 13; d_call: .; clone_size: .; j_call: TRBJ1-1; v_call: TRBV7-2; cdr3_nt: TGTGCCAGCAGCTTATCCCAGAACACTGAAGCTTTCTTT; cdr3_aa: CASSLSQNTEAFF
cdr3_length: 14; d_call: .; clone_size: many; j_call: TRBJ2-7; v_call: TRBV7-9; cdr3_nt: TGTGCCAGCAGCCCTGACAGGTTCTCCTACGAGCAGTACTTC; cdr3_aa: CASSPDRFSYEQYF
cdr3_length: 14; d_call: TRBD2; clone_size: .; j_call: TRBJ2-7; v_call: TRBV28; cdr3_nt: TGTGCCAGCAGTTTCTCGGGGGGGGCCTACGAGCAGTACTTC; cdr3_aa: CASSFSGGAYEQYF
cdr3_length: 13; d_call: .; clone_size: .; j_call: TRBJ1-3; v_call: TRBV4-3; cdr3_nt: TGCGCCAGCAGCCAAGTTTTAGGAAACACCATATATTTT; cdr3_aa: CASSQVLGNTIYF
cdr3_length: 16; d_call: .; clone_size: few; j_call: TRBJ2-1; v_call: TRBV9; cdr3_nt: TGTGCCAGCAGCGTAGGATCGGGAGAGGGGTGGAATGAGCAGTTCTTC; cdr3_aa: CASSVGSGEGWNEQFF
cdr3_length: 16; d_call: .; clone_size: few; j_call: TRBJ2-5; v_call: TRBV4-2; cdr3_nt: TGTGCCAGCAGCCGAACTTCGACTCTTTTCGGGGAGACCCAGTACTTC; cdr3_aa: CASSRTSTLFGETQYF
cdr3_length: 13; d_call: TRBD1; clone_size: .; j_call: TRBJ2-7; v_call: TRBV28; cdr3_nt: TGTGCCAGCAATCTACAGGGGGCCTACGAGCAGTACTTC; cdr3_aa: CASNLQGAYEQYF
cdr3_length: 17; d_call: .; clone_size: few; j_call: TRBJ1-1; v_call: TRBV4-3; cdr3_nt: TGCGCCAGCAGCCAAGGGGCAGGGAAGTTAGAGTGGGCTGAAGCTTTCTTT; cdr3_aa: CASSQGAGKLEWAEAFF
cdr3_length: 14; d_call: TRBD1; clone_size: few; j_call: TRBJ2-7; v_call: TRBV7-2; cdr3_nt: TGTGCCAGCAGCGTCCGGGACAGACACTACGAGCAGTACTTC; cdr3_aa: CASSVRDRHYEQYF
cdr3_length: 16; d_call: TRBD1; clone_size: few; j_call: TRBJ2-3; v_call: TRBV9; cdr3_nt: TGTGCCAGCAGCGTAGCCGGGACAGGGTTGTCAGATACGCAGTATTTT; cdr3_aa: CASSVAGTGLSDTQYF
cdr3_length: 14; d_call: TRBD1; clone_size: .; j_call: TRBJ1-2; v_call: TRBV2; cdr3_nt: TGTGCCAGCAGTGAAGAGGACAGGGTCGATGGCTACACCTTC; cdr3_aa: CASSEEDRVDGYTF
cdr3_length: 16; d_call: TRBD2; clone_size: .; j_call: TRBJ2-3; v_call: TRBV9; cdr3_nt: TGTGCCAGCAGCTCCCGAGCGGGGGTGGTCACAGATACGCAGTATTTT; cdr3_aa: CASSSRAGVVTDTQYF
cdr3_length: 13; d_call: .; clone_size: .; j_call: TRBJ1-4; v_call: TRBV4-1; cdr3_nt: TGCGCCAGCAGCTCATCAACTAATGAAAAACTGTTTTTT; cdr3_aa: CASSSSTNEKLFF
cdr3_length: 14; d_call: TRBD2; clone_size: few; j_call: TRBJ2-5; v_call: TRBV30; cdr3_nt: TGTGCCTGGAGGCCCAGCGGGGGTCAAGAGACCCAGTACTTC; cdr3_aa: CAWRPSGGQETQYF
cdr3_length: 15; d_call: .; clone_size: .; j_call: TRBJ2-3; v_call: TRBV18; cdr3_nt: TGTGCCAGCTCACCAAGGGCTAGCGGCACAGATACGCAGTATTTT; cdr3_aa: CASSPRASGTDTQYF
cdr3_length: 16; d_call: TRBD2; clone_size: .; j_call: TRBJ2-3; v_call: TRBV9; cdr3_nt: TGTGCCAGCAGCGTTGGACTAGCGGGCTACACAGATACGCAGTATTTT; cdr3_aa: CASSVGLAGYTDTQYF
cdr3_length: 16; d_call: .; clone_size: .; j_call: TRBJ2-2; v_call: TRBV28; cdr3_nt: TGTGCCAGCAGTTTATGGGGGGGTGCGAACACCGGGGAGCTGTTTTTT; cdr3_aa: CASSLWGGANTGELFF
cdr3_length: 14; d_call: .; clone_size: .; j_call: TRBJ2-5; v_call: TRBV27; cdr3_nt: TGTGCCAGCAGTTCCCGGTCAGGGCTTGAGACCCAGTACTTC; cdr3_aa: CASSSRSGLETQYF
cdr3_length: 15; d_call: TRBD2; clone_size: few; j_call: TRBJ2-2; v_call: TRBV10-3; cdr3_nt: TGTGCCATCAGTCCGGGGGGGCCCTTCGCCGGGGAGCTGTTTTTT; cdr3_aa: CAISPGGPFAGELFF
cdr3_length: 14; d_call: TRBD1; clone_size: .; j_call: TRBJ2-5; v_call: TRBV7-9; cdr3_nt: TGTGCCAGCAGCTTCGGGACAGTAGGAGAGACCCAGTACTTC; cdr3_aa: CASSFGTVGETQYF
cdr3_length: 14; d_call: TRBD2; clone_size: few; j_call: TRBJ2-1; v_call: TRBV10-2; cdr3_nt: TGCGCCAGCAGTGTACTAGCGGGGACCAATGAGCAGTTCTTC; cdr3_aa: CASSVLAGTNEQFF
cdr3_length: 16; d_call: .; clone_size: .; j_call: TRBJ1-3; v_call: TRBV6-6; cdr3_nt: TGTGCCAGCAGTTCTCCAGGACAGCTCTCTGGAAACACCATATATTTT; cdr3_aa: CASSSPGQLSGNTIYF
cdr3_length: 15; d_call: TRBD2; clone_size: few; j_call: TRBJ2-7; v_call: TRBV19; cdr3_nt: TGTGCCAGTAGAGGAGGGACTAGCGGGAGGTTCGAGCAGTACTTC; cdr3_aa: CASRGGTSGRFEQYF
cdr3_length: 14; d_call: TRBD1; clone_size: few; j_call: TRBJ1-4; v_call: TRBV27; cdr3_nt: TGTGCCAGCAGTTGGGACAGTCGAAATGAAAAACTGTTTTTT; cdr3_aa: CASSWDSRNEKLFF
cdr3_length: 11; d_call: .; clone_size: .; j_call: TRBJ2-4; v_call: TRBV19; cdr3_nt: TGTGCCAGTAGGACGGGAGACATTCAGTACTTC; cdr3_aa: CASRTGDIQYF
cdr3_length: 12; d_call: .; clone_size: .; j_call: TRBJ2-3; v_call: TRBV30; cdr3_nt: TGTGCCTGGAGTCTGGGAGCAGATACGCAGTATTTT; cdr3_aa: CAWSLGADTQYF
cdr3_length: 14; d_call: .; clone_size: .; j_call: TRBJ2-7; v_call: TRBV10-3; cdr3_nt: TGTGCCATCAGTCACGAGCGGGTAGGCTACGAGCAGTACTTC; cdr3_aa: CAISHERVGYEQYF
cdr3_length: 14; d_call: .; clone_size: .; j_call: TRBJ2-3; v_call: TRBV29-1; cdr3_nt: TGCAGCGTTGATTACGCGGCTTCTGGCGATACGCAGTATTTT; cdr3_aa: CSVDYAASGDTQYF
cdr3_length: 14; d_call: .; clone_size: few; j_call: TRBJ1-2; v_call: TRBV6-5; cdr3_nt: TGTGCCAGCAGTGACTCACAGGGAATACGTGGCTACACCTTC; cdr3_aa: CASSDSQGIRGYTF
cdr3_length: 15; d_call: .; clone_size: few; j_call: TRBJ1-2; v_call: TRBV28; cdr3_nt: TGTGCCAGCAGTCCCTGGGAGAGGGCTAACTATGGCTACACCTTC; cdr3_aa: CASSPWERANYGYTF
cdr3_length: 16; d_call: .; clone_size: few; j_call: TRBJ1-2; v_call: TRBV5-6; cdr3_nt: TGTGCCAGCAGCGCCCTACAGGGCCCGCGGGACTATGGCTACACCTTC; cdr3_aa: CASSALQGPRDYGYTF
cdr3_length: 13; d_call: TRBD1; clone_size: few; j_call: TRBJ1-5; v_call: TRBV30; cdr3_nt: TGTGCCTGGAGTTCAGGGGGACATCAGCCCCAGCATTTT; cdr3_aa: CAWSSGGHQPQHF
cdr3_length: 16; d_call: TRBD1; clone_size: .; j_call: TRBJ1-4; v_call: TRBV7-2; cdr3_nt: TGTGCCAGCAGCTTCCAACAGGGGACTTGGAATGAAAAACTGTTTTTT; cdr3_aa: CASSFQQGTWNEKLFF
cdr3_length: 14; d_call: TRBD1; clone_size: few; j_call: TRBJ1-3; v_call: TRBV7-2; cdr3_nt: TGTGCCAGCAGCCCAGGGGGCGCCGGAAACACCATATATTTT; cdr3_aa: CASSPGGAGNTIYF
cdr3_length: 14; d_call: .; clone_size: .; j_call: TRBJ2-1; v_call: TRBV7-2; cdr3_nt: TGTGCCAGCAGCCGACAGAGCTCCTACAATGAGCAGTTCTTC; cdr3_aa: CASSRQSSYNEQFF
cdr3_length: 13; d_call: .; clone_size: few; j_call: TRBJ1-5; v_call: TRBV5-4; cdr3_nt: TGCGCCAGCAGCCAAGATTACGGTCAGCCCCAGCATTTT; cdr3_aa: CASSQDYGQPQHF
cdr3_length: 14; d_call: TRBD1; clone_size: .; j_call: TRBJ1-6; v_call: TRBV9; cdr3_nt: TGTGCCAGCAGTTTCAACACAGGGGAATCACCCCTCCACTTT; cdr3_aa: CASSFNTGESPLHF
cdr3_length: 16; d_call: .; clone_size: .; j_call: TRBJ1-2; v_call: TRBV7-2; cdr3_nt: TGTGCCAGCAGCCATGCGGTCCAGGGGTTATCCTATGGCTACACCTTC; cdr3_aa: CASSHAVQGLSYGYTF
cdr3_length: 13; d_call: .; clone_size: few; j_call: TRBJ2-3; v_call: TRBV30; cdr3_nt: TGTGCCTGGAGGGCGACAGGCACAGATACGCAGTATTTT; cdr3_aa: CAWRATGTDTQYF
cdr3_length: 15; d_call: TRBD1; clone_size: .; j_call: TRBJ1-6; v_call: TRBV11-2; cdr3_nt: TGTGCCAGCAGCCTAACTTGGGGACAGGATTCACCCCTCCACTTT; cdr3_aa: CASSLTWGQDSPLHF
cdr3_length: 12; d_call: TRBD2; clone_size: many; j_call: TRBJ2-7; v_call: TRBV29-1; cdr3_nt: TGCAGCGTTGGACTAGCGGCCTACGAGCAGTACTTC; cdr3_aa: CSVGLAAYEQYF
cdr3_length: 11; d_call: .; clone_size: few; j_call: TRBJ1-2; v_call: TRBV29-1; cdr3_nt: TGCAGCGCGACAGTTAACTATGGCTACACCTTC; cdr3_aa: CSATVNYGYTF
cdr3_length: 15; d_call: .; clone_size: few; j_call: TRBJ2-7; v_call: TRBV7-9; cdr3_nt: TGTGCCAGCAGCCTCCCGCAGGGCGAACTCTACGAGCAGTACTTC; cdr3_aa: CASSLPQGELYEQYF
cdr3_length: 13; d_call: .; clone_size: few; j_call: TRBJ2-5; v_call: TRBV5-1; cdr3_nt: TGCGCCAGCAGGCGGGAACCCACGGGGACCCAGTACTTC; cdr3_aa: CASRREPTGTQYF
cdr3_length: 10; d_call: .; clone_size: .; j_call: TRBJ2-1; v_call: TRBV2; cdr3_nt: TGTGCCAGCAGTGGCGTTGAGCAGTTCTTC; cdr3_aa: CASSGVEQFF
cdr3_length: 17; d_call: .; clone_size: .; j_call: TRBJ2-3; v_call: TRBV11-2; cdr3_nt: TGTGCCAGCAGCTTAGGCCAGTGGTTGAGGGGCACAGATACGCAGTATTTT; cdr3_aa: CASSLGQWLRGTDTQYF
cdr3_length: 17; d_call: .; clone_size: .; j_call: TRBJ2-3; v_call: TRBV18; cdr3_nt: TGTGCCAGCTCACCACCGTCCCAGGGTTATCGTCCAGATACGCAGTATTTT; cdr3_aa: CASSPPSQGYRPDTQYF
cdr3_length: 12; d_call: .; clone_size: .; j_call: TRBJ2-7; v_call: TRBV28; cdr3_nt: TGTGGGGTCGTAACAGGGAGCTACGAGCAGTACTTC; cdr3_aa: CGVVTGSYEQYF
cdr3_length: 14; d_call: TRBD1; clone_size: few; j_call: TRBJ2-7; v_call: TRBV7-9; cdr3_nt: TGTGCCAGCAGTTCCTCAGGGGGTAATGACGAGCAGTACTTC; cdr3_aa: CASSSSGGNDEQYF
cdr3_length: 13; d_call: .; clone_size: .; j_call: TRBJ1-1; v_call: TRBV2; cdr3_nt: TGTGCCAGCAGTGACCATCGGACAGATAAGGCTTTCTTT; cdr3_aa: CASSDHRTDKAFF
cdr3_length: 11; d_call: .; clone_size: .; j_call: TRBJ1-1; v_call: TRBV2; cdr3_nt: TGTGCCAGCATGGTACTCACTGAAGCTTTCTTT; cdr3_aa: CASMVLTEAFF
cdr3_length: 14; d_call: .; clone_size: .; j_call: TRBJ2-7; v_call: TRBV30; cdr3_nt: TGTGCCTGGAGTTTAGAGGGACTCTTCTACGAGCAGTACTTC; cdr3_aa: CAWSLEGLFYEQYF
cdr3_length: 17; d_call: TRBD2; clone_size: .; j_call: TRBJ2-3; v_call: TRBV5-4; cdr3_nt: TGTGCCAGCACCCAAGGTGGTACTAGCGGGACCACAGATACGCAGTATTTT; cdr3_aa: CASTQGGTSGTTDTQYF
cdr3_length: 14; d_call: .; clone_size: .; j_call: TRBJ2-5; v_call: TRBV6-5; cdr3_nt: TGTGCCAGCCAAGGAAGGGGGGGGCAAGAGACCCAGTACTTC; cdr3_aa: CASQGRGGQETQYF